These 31 T cell receptor beta chains were all obtained from the same sample, sequenced in a study of T cells in Graves' hyperthyroidism and ophthalmopathy. What was amplified from RNA transcripts were TCR beta CDR3 regions. The HTBI primer set was used in a first-round RT-PCR of the TCR CDR3. TCRdb processed the multiplex PCR reads anew with MiXCR; each CDR3 protein has one entry. This sample yields hundreds of thousands of distinct CDR3 sequences, of which 13% are seen a single time; 9.2% belongs to the top ten. The sequenced sample was blood. The source is a woman younger than 35 with Graves' hyperthyroidism.

This clonotype was recorded many times. The chain carries TRBV7-2 and TRBJ2-1; the D gene is possibly TRBD2 (6 bases). V dropped 2 bases and J dropped 5 bases, with 16 bases sitting between them. Germline CDR1 SGHTA, CDR2 FQGNSA. The CDR3 is made up of 16 amino acids. CDR3 sequence: CASSLTTLAPNNEQFF. CDR3 nucleotides: TGTGCCAGCAGCTTAACCACCCTAGCGCCGAACAATGAGCAGTTCTTC.

This clonotype was picked up many times. V and J are TRBV12-3 or TRBV12-4 and TRBJ1-2; 8 bases are a match to TRBD1. V lost 5 bases and J lost 5; bases outside the gene matches: 10. This CDR3 is 15 amino acids long. The CDR3 bases are TGTGCCAGCAGTGCATTCCCGACAGGGGAATATGGCTACACCTTC. Protein product: CASSAFPTGEYGYTF.

This chain links TRBV20-1 with TRBJ2-7; perhaps TRBD2 as D (5 bases). From germline, CDR1 is DFQATT and CDR2 SNEGSKA (reference sequence). The CDR3 is 14 amino acids. Trimming removed 0 bases from V and 2 bases from J, with 11 bases in between. The CDR3 sequence is CSARDPRDPYEQYF. CDR3 bases: TGCAGTGCTAGAGATCCTCGGGATCCCTACGAGCAGTACTTC.

The chain is built from TRBV20-1 and TRBJ1-2; D is possibly TRBD1 (5 bases). Germline CDR1 and CDR2: DFQATT and SNEGSKA (reference sequence). The CDR3 spans 15 residues. Trimming took off 0 bases at V and 8 bases at J, with 19 bases between the two ends. CDR3 residues: CSARDPMRYGGGYTF. For the CDR3, the DNA is TGCAGTGCTAGAGACCCCATGAGGTACGGGGGAGGCTACACCTTC.

This clonotype was detected a few times. The chain couples TRBV4-1 to TRBJ2-7; TRBD2 might be the D (6 bases). The CDR3 is 14 amino acids. V was cut by 3 bases and J by 4 bases, with 13 bases left in between. Per germline, CDR1 MGHRA and CDR2 YSYEKL. The chain's CDR3 is CASSQNRGYYEQYF. The CDR3 DNA reads TGCGCCAGCAGCCAGAATCGGGGGTATTACGAGCAGTACTTC.

This clonotype was recorded many times. The rearrangement links TRBV7-2 to TRBJ2-7; D perhaps matches TRBD2 (6 bases). Germline V gene data show CDR1 as SGHTA and CDR2 as FQGNSA. Trimming removed 3 bases at V and 5 bases at J, with 17 bases between. This CDR3 has 15 amino acids. The CDR3 DNA reads TGTGCCAGCAGCTTGGGAAGACTAGAGGTCCACGAGCAGTACTTC. Residues: CASSLGRLEVHEQYF. The full variable domain, its missing parts supplied by reference TRBV7-2 and TRBJ2-7, is GAGVSQSPSNKVTEKGKDVELRCDPISGHTALYWYRQSLGQGLEFLIYFQGNSAPDKSGLPSDRFSAERTGGSVSTLTIQRTQQEDSAVYLCASSLGRLEVHEQYFGPGTRLTVT.

This clonotype was seen ten or more times. The rearrangement links TRBV7-3 to TRBJ2-3; 11 bases map to TRBD2. V lost 5 bases, J lost 4 bases, and 5 bases stayed unmatched. This CDR3 comprises 15 residues. CDR1 and CDR2 from the germline V gene are SGHTA and FQGTGA. The CDR3 loop is CASSQLAGVSDTQYF. CDR3 DNA: TGTGCCAGCAGCCAACTAGCGGGAGTTTCAGATACGCAGTATTTT. The entire variable domain, with the rest obtained from reference TRBV7-3 and TRBJ2-3, is as follows: GAGVSQTPSNKVTEKGKYVELRCDPISGHTALYWYRQSLGQGPEFLIYFQGTGAADDSGLPNDRFFAVRPEGSVSTLKIQRTERGDSAVYLCASSQLAGVSDTQYFGPGTRLTVL.

This clonotype was counted ten times or more. The chain carries TRBV29-1 and TRBJ2-7, with TRBD2 identical over 13 bases. V shed 5 bases, J shed 2 bases, and the junction held 3 bases outside the gene matches. The CDR3 spans 14 residues. CDR1 and CDR2 from the germline V gene are SQVTM and ANQGSEA. In nucleotides, the CDR3 is TGCAGCGTTAACGGACTAGCGGGAGCCTACGAGCAGTACTTC. It encodes CSVNGLAGAYEQYF.

In this sample, this clonotype turned up many times. The chain combines TRBV10-3 with TRBJ1-2, with TRBD1 matching 8 bases. J was trimmed by 2 bases and V by 9 bases; bases with no gene match: 8. This CDR3 spans 14 amino acids. Germline V gives CDR1 ENHRY, CDR2 SYGVKD. The CDR3 DNA reads TGTGCCATGGCCGGGACAGGTCGGAACTATGGCTACACCTTC. Protein: CAMAGTGRNYGYTF.

This clonotype was counted at least ten times. The V gene is TRBV30, the J gene TRBJ2-7; D unclear. Germline V gene data show CDR1 as GTSNPN and CDR2 as SVGIG (reference sequence). Trimming left V 0 bases short and J 1 base short, with 7 bases between. CDR3 length: 13 amino acids. CDR3 in amino acids: CAWSVELSYEQYF. The DNA of the CDR3 is TGTGCCTGGAGTGTCGAGCTATCCTACGAGCAGTACTTC.

This clonotype appeared many times. The V and J genes are TRBV5-1 and TRBJ1-2; the D is unclear. The germline CDR1 and CDR2 sequences are SGHRS and YFSETQ. This CDR3 is 13 amino acids long. V was clipped by 0 bases and J by 1 base, with 4 bases between them. In nucleotides, the CDR3 is TGCGCCAGCAGCTTGGACAATAACTATGGCTACACCTTC. Protein product: CASSLDNNYGYTF.

This clonotype came up a few times. This chain links TRBV9 with TRBJ1-2, with a weak D call TRBD1 (5 bases). Germline V gives CDR1 SGDLS, CDR2 YYNGEE. This CDR3 spans 16 amino acids. The ends were cut back, 0 bases at V and 6 bases at J, with 18 bases in the middle. The CDR3 region is CASSVATWGGTHGYTF. The CDR3 nucleotides are TGTGCCAGCAGCGTAGCTACGTGGGGGGGGACCCATGGCTACACCTTC.

The chain is built from TRBV15 and TRBJ1-4; 7 bases match TRBD1. V lost 8 bases and J lost 6; bases outside the gene matches: 9. This CDR3 comprises 14 residues. CDR1 is LNHNV, CDR2 YYDKDF, per germline (reference sequence). The CDR3 protein is CATYQGGGDEKLFF. The DNA of the CDR3 is TGTGCCACCTACCAGGGGGGAGGAGATGAAAAACTGTTTTTT.

This chain links TRBV24-1 with TRBJ1-3; D remains unclear. V lost 6 bases, J lost 0 bases, and 8 bases lay in between. Germline loops: CDR1 KGHDR, CDR2 SFDVKD. The CDR3 runs 14 residues. The DNA of the CDR3 is TGTGCCACCAGTTCTGGACGCTCTGGAAACACCATATATTTT. Encoded protein: CATSSGRSGNTIYF.

This clonotype was picked up many times. The J gene is TRBJ2-5, the V gene TRBV6-1, with 8 bases lining up with TRBD2. CDR1 is MNHNS, CDR2 SASEGT, per germline. The CDR3 runs to 15 residues. Trimming cost V 8 bases and J 3 bases; bases outside gene matches: 11. The CDR3 DNA follows: TGTGCCAGCTCTATTGGTAGCGGGAACAAAGAGACCCAGTACTTC. Translated, it gives CASSIGSGNKETQYF.

This clonotype was counted at least ten times. V gene TRBV10-3 combines with J gene TRBJ2-7; 7 bases line up with TRBD2. The length of the CDR3 is 13 residues. V shed 7 bases and J 6 bases; nucleotides not matched to a gene: 9. Germline V lookup: CDR1 ENHRY, CDR2 SYGVKD. The CDR3 coding sequence is TGTGCCATCAATGGCGGGAGTACCGGCGAGCAGTACTTC. Amino acids: CAINGGSTGEQYF.

A note on this clonotype: Germline and junction disagree at one end, which may indicate a read error. This rearrangement joins TRBV4-3 to TRBJ2-2, with D perhaps TRBD2 (5 bases). CDR3 size: 15 residues. CDR1 is LGHNA, CDR2 YSLEER, per germline. For the CDR3, the DNA is TGCGCCAGCAGCCAACTACGGTCGTACACCGGGAAGCTGTTTTTT. It translates to CASSQLRSYTGKLFF.

In this sample, this clonotype turned up a few times. The chain employs TRBV7-9 and TRBJ2-2, with TRBD2 matching over 8 bases. The CDR3 loop spans 15 amino acids. Germline V gene sequence: CDR1 SEHNR, CDR2 FQNEAQ (reference sequence). V was clipped by 6 bases and J by 6 bases; unmatched bases: 9. The CDR3 nucleotides are TGTGCCAGCAGTTACAGCGGGAGTAGGGCCGGGGAGCTGTTTTTT. Translating gives CASSYSGSRAGELFF.

With regard to this clonotype: With a much larger clone just one base away, this may be a read error. This chain connects TRBV6-5 to TRBJ2-1; the D gene is possibly TRBD1 (5 bases). CDR3 length equals 14 residues. V dropped 3 bases and J dropped 10 bases, with 16 bases sitting between them. Germline V gene data show CDR1 as MNHEY and CDR2 as SVGAGI. This CDR3 reads CASSYPTALYEQFF. The CDR3 DNA is TGTGCCAGCAGTTATCCGACAGCCCTTTACGAGCAGTTCTTC.

In its sample, this clonotype was seen many times. V usage is TRBV15 and J usage is TRBJ2-7; tentative D call: TRBD1 (5 bases). The germline V and J ends were trimmed by 1 base and 4 bases, with 11 bases remaining between them. From germline, CDR1 is LNHNV and CDR2 YYDKDF (reference sequence). This CDR3 spans 14 amino acids. CDR3 residues: CATSRGQKVYEQYF. The CDR3 nucleotides are TGTGCCACCAGCAGAGGACAGAAAGTTTACGAGCAGTACTTC.

This clonotype was detected many times. The CDR3 DNA reads TGTGCCAGCAGTGAACTCGACAGGGTCACTGAAGCTTTCTTT. Its protein is CASSELDRVTEAFF. The J gene is TRBJ1-1, the V gene TRBV2; 7 positions match TRBD1. The CDR3 covers 14 residues. Germline V gene lookup returns CDR1 SNHLY and CDR2 FYNNEI. V shed 2 bases, J shed 4 bases, and the junction held 4 bases outside the gene matches. The full variable domain, its missing parts supplied by reference TRBV2 and TRBJ1-1, is EPEVTQTPSHQVTQMGQEVILRCVPISNHLYFYWYRQILGQKVEFLVSFYNNEISEKSEIFDDQFSVERPDGSNFTLKIRSTKLEDSAMYFCASSELDRVTEAFFGQGTRLTVV.

The sample holds many counts of this clonotype. The chain is built from TRBV3-1 and TRBJ2-5; D gene unclear. The CDR3 has 13 amino acids. The V and J ends lost 1 base and 0 bases respectively, with 3 bases between them. Germline CDR1 and CDR2: LGHDT and YNNKEL (reference sequence). The CDR3, as DNA: TGTGCCAGCAGCCAAGTCAACCAAGAGACCCAGTACTTC. Translated: CASSQVNQETQYF.

The chain has TRBV20-1 and TRBJ2-7, with TRBD2 matching 13 bases. The CDR3 contains 15 residues. Germline CDR1 is DFQATT and CDR2 is SNEGSKA (reference sequence). This chain's CDR3 is CSAKLAGGPIYEQYF. The CDR3, as DNA: TGCAGCGCGAAACTAGCGGGAGGGCCCATCTACGAGCAGTACTTC.

In its sample, this clonotype was seen many times. The V gene is TRBV3-1, the J gene TRBJ1-3; the D is unclear. The CDR3 is made up of 13 amino acids. Trimming cost V 2 bases and J 2 bases, with 4 bases left between them. Germline V lookup: CDR1 LGHDT, CDR2 YNNKEL (reference sequence). Here the CDR3 DNA reads TGTGCCAGCAGCCAACGGGCTGGAAACACCATATATTTT. Encoded protein: CASSQRAGNTIYF.

The chain employs TRBV7-9 and TRBJ2-2; D not resolved. The CDR3 contains 15 residues. V was cut by 8 bases and J by 3 bases, with 16 bases left in between. Germline V gene data show CDR1 as SEHNR and CDR2 as FQNEAQ (reference sequence). CDR3 sequence reads: CASGRLNTDTGELFF. The CDR3 region has the DNA TGTGCCAGCGGTCGTTTAAACACAGACACCGGGGAGCTGTTTTTT.

In its sample, this clonotype was seen many times. This rearrangement joins TRBV19 to TRBJ2-7; 8 bases fit TRBD1. This CDR3 comprises 14 residues. After removal of 7 bases from V and 4 bases from J, the junction contained 9 bases not matched to a gene. Germline V gene lookup returns CDR1 LNHDA and CDR2 SQIVND (reference sequence). CDR3 in DNA: TGTGCCAGTAACTCCCAGGGGGCGAGTTACGAGCAGTACTTC. Translation gives CASNSQGASYEQYF.

This clonotype was counted many times. CDR3 sequence (DNA): TGTGCCAGCAGTGCTGCGGGGGGCTCGTTCTACGAGCAGTACTTC. Residues: CASSAAGGSFYEQYF. The chain has TRBV6-1 and TRBJ2-7, with TRBD2 identical over 8 bases. Looked up from germline, CDR1 is MNHNS and CDR2 is SASEGT. The CDR3 extends over 15 amino acids. The J segment lost 3 bases and the V segment lost 4 bases, leaving 8 bases of the junction unmatched.

This clonotype showed up many times. J is TRBJ2-7 and V is TRBV18, with D maybe TRBD1 (6 bases). The CDR3 totals 14 residues. Looked up from germline, CDR1 is KGHSH and CDR2 is LQKENI. V shed 3 bases and J shed 2 bases, with 11 bases lying between them. The CDR3, as DNA: TGTGCCAGCTCACCTGGACAGAGTACCTACGAGCAGTACTTC. Protein sequence: CASSPGQSTYEQYF.

The chain joins TRBV10-3 to TRBJ2-7; 10 bases align to TRBD1. This CDR3 is built from 14 residues. V shed 6 bases, J shed 4 bases, and the junction held 6 bases outside the gene matches. Germline values: CDR1 ENHRY, CDR2 SYGVKD. The CDR3 DNA follows: TGTGCCATCAGATCCGGGACAGGGGCTTACGAGCAGTACTTC. Residues: CAIRSGTGAYEQYF.

This clonotype appeared many times. The V and J genes are TRBV3-1 and TRBJ1-2; D gene unclear. Trimming pared 3 bases from V and 9 bases from J, leaving 11 bases between. The CDR3 sequence is 12 residues long. The V gene's germline CDR1 is LGHDT and CDR2 YNNKEL (reference sequence). The CDR3 region has the DNA TGTGCCAGCAGCCAGGCTGCCGTTAGCTACACCTTC. Translating gives CASSQAAVSYTF. The variable domain in full, completed from reference TRBV3-1 and TRBJ1-2, reads DTAVSQTPKYLVTQMGNDKSIKCEQNLGHDTMYWYKQDSKKFLKIMFSYNNKELIINETVPNRFSPKSPDKAHLNLHINSLELGDSAVYFCASSQAAVSYTFGSGTRLTVV.

V usage is TRBV20-1 and J usage is TRBJ2-7; a possible D gene is TRBD1 (5 bases). The CDR3 has 13 amino acids. Germline V gives CDR1 DFQATT, CDR2 SNEGSKA (reference sequence). Trimming took 2 bases from V and 3 from J, leaving 11 bases between them. The CDR3 nucleotides are TGCAGTGCTAGAAGGGGTGGCTTCTACGAGCAGTACTTC. Its protein product is CSARRGGFYEQYF.